The entry below describes one TCR beta chain. The method was immunoSEQ multiplex PCR; TCRdb's version includes in-frame clones alone and lacks a portion of them. The table has more than 200,000 clones, roughly 80% seen once; the top ten hold roughly a tenth. This specimen belongs to a study of blood T cell repertoires in COVID-19. CDR3 length: 15 amino acids. Looked up from germline, CDR1 is WSHSY and CDR2 is SAAADI. V was shortened by 7 bases and J by 5 bases, with 19 bases between the two germline ends. The material sequenced was peripheral blood. The sequence came from an elderly woman with COVID-19, enrolled during active disease. The chain recombines TRBV10-2 with TRBJ2-3; no clear D. The CDR3 spells CASKKGGVSGDTQYF. As DNA, the CDR3 is TGCGCCAGCAAGAAAGGTGGTGTATCGGGAGATACGCAGTATTTT.